This T cell receptor (beta chain) stems from a study of T cells in Graves' hyperthyroidism and ophthalmopathy. Study outcomes and limitations: Ophthalmopathy and stable hyperthyroidism were told apart by a 13 V-J model.

This clonotype was seen many times. Its antigen is not known. Template material for amplifying TCR beta CDR3 regions consisted of RNA transcripts. In the first-round RT-PCR of the TCR CDR3, the HTBI primer set was used. TCRdb processed the multiplex PCR reads anew with MiXCR; each CDR3 protein has one entry. The table includes just under 750,000 distinct CDR3 sequences, around a third detected once. Sequencing was done on a sample of blood. The source of this sequence is a woman aged 40 to 49 with Graves' hyperthyroidism.

CDR3 residues: CASSWTGATTYEQYF. In DNA, the CDR3 is TGTGCCAGCAGCTGGACAGGGGCGACGACCTACGAGCAGTACTTC. V is TRBV7-9 and J is TRBJ2-7, with TRBD1 identical over 9 bases. This CDR3 is 15 amino acids long. Germline assignment: CDR1 SEHNR and CDR2 FQNEAQ (reference sequence). V was clipped by 4 bases and J by 2 bases; unmatched bases: 6.